This T cell receptor beta chain was recorded in a study of cytomegalovirus exposure and HLA in healthy donors. CDR1 MNHEY and CDR2 SMNVEV come from the germline V gene (reference sequence). This CDR3 spans 15 amino acids. A remark on this clone: One junction end disagrees with the germline gene, perhaps due to a read error.

It was with 60 Vbeta and 13 Jbeta primers that the PCR ran. The protocol was immunoSEQ multiplex PCR, while the TCRdb copy is restricted to in-frame clones and leaves out a portion. The sample yields approximately 190,000 clones, roughly 90% seen once. The receptor was isolated from a boy aged 2-9 years in good health and CMV-seronegative. The J gene is TRBJ2-1, the V gene TRBV27, with TRBD2 identical over 9 bases. The sample consisted of PBMCs. The CDR3 protein is CASSLRAGGYNEQLF. CDR3 DNA sequence: TGTGCCAGCAGTTTGCGAGCGGGGGGTTACAATGAGCAGCTCTTC.